This T cell receptor (beta chain) is drawn from a study of T cell changes during pregnancy in multiple sclerosis. Method: immunoSEQ multiplex PCR; TCRdb's copy keeps in-frame clones and lacks some. The table includes 35,000 to 50,000 clones, roughly nine tenths detected once. The receptor was isolated from a female donor in good health, enrolled as a control in a pregnancy study. The material sequenced was CD4+ T cells from peripheral blood mononuclear cells, taken in the third trimester of pregnancy.

This CDR3 reads CASSLAVDPGYGYTF. The CDR3 nucleotides read TGTGCCAGCAGCTTGGCCGTGGACCCGGGGTATGGCTACACCTTC. The V and J genes are TRBV5-5 and TRBJ1-2; unclear D gene. Germline CDR1 is SGHKS and CDR2 is YYEKEE (reference sequence). V was shortened by 0 bases and J by 5 bases, with 14 bases between the two germline ends. The CDR3 sequence is 15 residues long.